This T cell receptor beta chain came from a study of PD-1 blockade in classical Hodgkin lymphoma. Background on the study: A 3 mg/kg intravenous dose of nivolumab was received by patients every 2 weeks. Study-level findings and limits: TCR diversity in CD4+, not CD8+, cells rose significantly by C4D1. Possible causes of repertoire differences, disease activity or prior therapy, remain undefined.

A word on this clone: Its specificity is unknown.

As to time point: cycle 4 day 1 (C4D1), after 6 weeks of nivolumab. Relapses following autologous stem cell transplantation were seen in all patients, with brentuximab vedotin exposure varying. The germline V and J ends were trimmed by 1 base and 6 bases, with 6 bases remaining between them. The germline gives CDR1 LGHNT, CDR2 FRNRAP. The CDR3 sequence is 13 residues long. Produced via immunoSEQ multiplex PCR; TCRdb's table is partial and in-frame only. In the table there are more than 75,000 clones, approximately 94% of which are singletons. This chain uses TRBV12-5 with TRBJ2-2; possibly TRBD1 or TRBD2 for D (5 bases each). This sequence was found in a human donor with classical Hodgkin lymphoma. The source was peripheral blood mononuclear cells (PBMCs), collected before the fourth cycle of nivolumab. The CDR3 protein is CASGLGGPGELFF. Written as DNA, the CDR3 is TGTGCTAGTGGTTTGGGGGGACCCGGGGAGCTGTTTTTT.